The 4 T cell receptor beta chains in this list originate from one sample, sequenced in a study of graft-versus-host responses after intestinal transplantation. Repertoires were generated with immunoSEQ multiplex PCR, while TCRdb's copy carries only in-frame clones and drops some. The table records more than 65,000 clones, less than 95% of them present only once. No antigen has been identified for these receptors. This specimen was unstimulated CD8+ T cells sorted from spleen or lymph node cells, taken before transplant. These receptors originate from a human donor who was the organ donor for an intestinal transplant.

CDR3 residues: CASSCVVRGWGNTIYF. DNA of the CDR3: TGTGCCAGCAGCTGCGTCGTGCGGGGTTGGGGAAACACCATATATTTT. The chain joins TRBV7-3 to TRBJ1-3, with no clear D. The CDR3 totals 16 residues. Deletions cut 4 bases from V and 4 bases from J, with 17 bases between. Per germline, CDR1 SGHTA and CDR2 FQGTGA. Variable domain in full (rest from reference TRBV7-3 and TRBJ1-3): GAGVSQTPSNKVTEKGKYVELRCDPISGHTALYWYRQSLGQGPEFLIYFQGTGAADDSGLPNDRFFAVRPEGSVSTLKIQRTERGDSAVYLCASSCVVRGWGNTIYFGEGSWLTVV.

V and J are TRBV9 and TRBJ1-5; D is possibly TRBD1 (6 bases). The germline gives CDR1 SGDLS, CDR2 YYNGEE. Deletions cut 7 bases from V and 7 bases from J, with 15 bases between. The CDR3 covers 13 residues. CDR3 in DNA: TGTGCCAGCTCACAGGGCCAAGGGCAGCCCCAGCATTTT. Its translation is CASSQGQGQPQHF.

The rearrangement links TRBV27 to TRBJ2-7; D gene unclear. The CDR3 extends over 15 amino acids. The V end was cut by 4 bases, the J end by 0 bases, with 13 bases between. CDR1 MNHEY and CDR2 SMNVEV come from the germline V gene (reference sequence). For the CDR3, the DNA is TGTGCCAGCAGTTCCCTCGACACCTACTCCTACGAGCAGTACTTC. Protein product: CASSSLDTYSYEQYF.

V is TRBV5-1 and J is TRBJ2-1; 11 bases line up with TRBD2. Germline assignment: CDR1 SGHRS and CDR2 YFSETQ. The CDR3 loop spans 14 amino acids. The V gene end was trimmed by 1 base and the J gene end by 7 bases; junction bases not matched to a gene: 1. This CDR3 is CASSLTSGGNEQFF. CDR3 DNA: TGCGCCAGCAGCTTGACTAGCGGGGGTAATGAGCAGTTCTTC.